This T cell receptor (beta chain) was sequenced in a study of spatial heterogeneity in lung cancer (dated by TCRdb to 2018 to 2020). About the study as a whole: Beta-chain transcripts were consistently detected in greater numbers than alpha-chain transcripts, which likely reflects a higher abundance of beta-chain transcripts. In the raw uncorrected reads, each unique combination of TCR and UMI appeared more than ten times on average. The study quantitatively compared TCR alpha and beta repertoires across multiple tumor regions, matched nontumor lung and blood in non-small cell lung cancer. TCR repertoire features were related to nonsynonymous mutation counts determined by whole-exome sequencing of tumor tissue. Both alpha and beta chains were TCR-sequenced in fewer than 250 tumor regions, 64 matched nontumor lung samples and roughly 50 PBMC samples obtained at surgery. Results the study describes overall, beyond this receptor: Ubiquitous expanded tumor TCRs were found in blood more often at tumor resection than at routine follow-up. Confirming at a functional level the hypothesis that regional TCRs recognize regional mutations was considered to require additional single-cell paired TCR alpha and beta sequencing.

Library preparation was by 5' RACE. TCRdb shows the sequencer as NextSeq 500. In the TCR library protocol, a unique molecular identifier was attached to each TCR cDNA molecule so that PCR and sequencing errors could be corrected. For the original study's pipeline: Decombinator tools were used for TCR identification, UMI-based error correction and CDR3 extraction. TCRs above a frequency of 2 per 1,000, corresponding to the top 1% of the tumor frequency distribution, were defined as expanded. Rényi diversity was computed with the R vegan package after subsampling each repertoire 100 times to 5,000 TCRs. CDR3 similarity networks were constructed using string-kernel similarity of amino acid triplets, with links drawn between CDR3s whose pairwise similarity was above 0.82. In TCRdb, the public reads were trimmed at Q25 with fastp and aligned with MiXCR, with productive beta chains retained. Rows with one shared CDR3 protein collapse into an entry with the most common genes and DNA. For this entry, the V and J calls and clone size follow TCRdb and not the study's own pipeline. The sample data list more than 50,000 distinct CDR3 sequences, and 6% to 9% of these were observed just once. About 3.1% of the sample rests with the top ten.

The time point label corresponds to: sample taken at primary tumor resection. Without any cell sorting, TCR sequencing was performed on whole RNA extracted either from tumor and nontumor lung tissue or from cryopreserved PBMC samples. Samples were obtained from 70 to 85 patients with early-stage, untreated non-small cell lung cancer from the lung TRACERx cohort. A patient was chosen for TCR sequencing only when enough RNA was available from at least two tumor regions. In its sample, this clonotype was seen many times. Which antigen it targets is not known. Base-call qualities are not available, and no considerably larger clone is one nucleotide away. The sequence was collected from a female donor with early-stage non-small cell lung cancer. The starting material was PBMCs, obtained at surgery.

This receptor carries the CDR3 CTAATGSNIQYF. The DNA sequence is as follows: TGCACCGCGGCGACAGGGAGTAACATTCAGTACTTC. The rearrangement joined TRBV29-1 to TRBJ2-4; 7 bases in the junction line up with TRBD1. From the germline V gene, CDR1 is SQVTM and CDR2 is ANQGSEA. Inclusive of the bounding cysteine and phenylalanine, the CDR3 is 12 residues long. Only the CDR3 portion is preserved as DNA: 36 bases, with reading frame beginning at the first base.